Shown below are 15 T cell receptor beta chains from a single sample sequenced in a study of ipilimumab plus nivolumab after autologous stem cell transplantation. TCRdb's copy holds only in-frame clones and misses some; the assay was immunoSEQ multiplex PCR. The sample comprises approximately 18,000 clones, approximately 85% of which are singletons, and around 6.8% rests with the top ten. The sequencing here drew on PBMCs, taken in a trial of ipilimumab plus nivolumab as post-transplant consolidation. Every receptor here comes from a male donor with diffuse large B-cell lymphoma.

This clone was seen a few times. The chain carries TRBV5-5 and TRBJ1-1; unclear D gene. The CDR3 runs 14 residues. Between the trimmed V and J ends, which lost 0 bases and 0 bases, there was a span of 6 bases. The germline gives CDR1 SGHKS, CDR2 YYEKEE (reference sequence). CDR3 DNA sequence: TGTGCCAGCAGCTTGGAATGGGTGAACACTGAAGCTTTCTTT. Its translation: CASSLEWVNTEAFF.

This clone appeared a few times. The V gene is TRBV15, the J gene TRBJ2-1, with TRBD2 identical over 15 bases. CDR3 length equals 22 residues. Germline V gives CDR1 LNHNV, CDR2 YYDKDF (reference sequence). Trimming removed 0 bases from V and 0 bases from J; junction bases left unmatched: 12. The CDR3 spells CATSRDLLGTSGGISSYNEQFF. CDR3 sequence (DNA): TGTGCCACCAGCAGAGATCTTCTTGGGACTAGCGGGGGGATCAGCTCCTACAATGAGCAGTTCTTC.

The V and J genes are TRBV10-3 and TRBJ1-1, with D uncertain. V was pared by 6 bases and J by 4 bases, with 15 bases between. CDR3 length equals 14 residues. Germline CDR1 is ENHRY and CDR2 is SYGVKD. The CDR3 DNA follows: TGTGCCATCAGCGAGGGCGGTAGTAGCACTGAAGCTTTCTTT. It translates to CAISEGGSSTEAFF.

The gene calls are TRBV9 and TRBJ1-6; 9 bases fit TRBD1. Germline CDR1 and CDR2: SGDLS and YYNGEE. V was pared by 0 bases and J by 8 bases, with 12 bases of the junction left unmatched. The CDR3 has 18 residues. CDR3 coding DNA: TGTGCCAGCAGCGTAGATGGACAGGGGCAACGCGGTGATTCACCCCTCCACTTT. As protein: CASSVDGQGQRGDSPLHF.

The gene calls are TRBV5-5 and TRBJ1-1; a weak D match, TRBD1 (5 bases). CDR3 size: 13 residues. V lost 3 bases and J 5 bases, leaving 11 bases between the germline ends. Per germline, CDR1 SGHKS and CDR2 YYEKEE (reference sequence). As DNA, the CDR3 is TGTGCCAGCAGCTCGGGACTCTGGACTGAAGCTTTCTTT. This sequence encodes CASSSGLWTEAFF.

The chain recombines TRBV6-1 with TRBJ2-7, with 7 bases lining up with TRBD1. J lost 6 bases, V lost 10 bases, and 12 bases had no gene match. CDR3 length: 13 residues. Germline-derived CDR1 and CDR2 are MNHNS and SASEGT. CDR3 DNA: TGTGCCATCCAACAGGGGATGATTGCCGAGCAGTACTTC. Translating it yields CAIQQGMIAEQYF.

V is TRBV14 and J is TRBJ2-3, with TRBD2 as a possible D gene (6 bases). With 0 bases removed from V and 5 bases from J, the gap between germline ends came to 9 bases. The CDR3 extends over 14 amino acids. Germline V gene lookup returns CDR1 SGHDN and CDR2 FVKESK. The CDR3 DNA is TGTGCCAGCAGCCAAGATAGCGGACTAGATACGCAGTATTTT. As protein: CASSQDSGLDTQYF.

This chain uses TRBV7-9 with TRBJ2-1; 7 bases agree with TRBD2. Germline V gene data show CDR1 as SEHNR and CDR2 as FQNEAQ (reference sequence). J gave up 7 bases and V 0 bases, and 0 bases lay outside the gene matches. This CDR3 region has 13 residues. The chain's CDR3 is CASSLAGGNEQFF. CDR3 nucleotide sequence: TGTGCCAGCAGCTTAGCGGGGGGGAATGAGCAGTTCTTC.

This chain uses TRBV5-4 with TRBJ2-5; TRBD1 matches at 10 bases. The junction had 10 bases not matched to a gene; V was cut back by 4 bases and J by 4 bases. CDR1 is SGHNT, CDR2 YYREEE, per germline (reference sequence). This CDR3 contains 16 residues. In nucleotides, the CDR3 is TGTGCCAGCAGCGGGGGACAGGGGAAGGGATCAGAGACCCAGTACTTC. The encoded protein is CASSGGQGKGSETQYF.

The chain carries TRBV4-2 and TRBJ1-1; D remains unclear. The CDR3 sequence is 14 residues long. V was clipped by 4 bases and J by 1 base, with 10 bases between them. Germline V gene data show CDR1 as LGHNA and CDR2 as YNFKEQ. Here the CDR3 reads CASSPGAENTEAFF. CDR3 bases: TGTGCCAGCAGCCCAGGAGCCGAGAACACTGAAGCTTTCTTT.

J is TRBJ1-2 and V is TRBV7-2; TRBD1 agrees at 7 bases. The V gene's germline CDR1 is SGHTA and CDR2 FQGNSA. Trimming took 6 bases from V and 8 from J; bases not matched to a gene: 6. This CDR3 is 12 amino acids long. The CDR3 here is CASRADRAGYTF. The CDR3 DNA sequence: TGTGCCAGCAGGGCCGACAGGGCCGGCTACACCTTC.

This sequence joins TRBV21-1 and TRBJ1-5; the table calls TRBD1, which could not be checked here. TRBV21-1 represents a pseudogene. The CDR3 length is 14 residues. CDR3 in amino acids: CASSKGQGFQPQHF. DNA for the CDR3: TGTGCCAGCAGCAAGGGGCAGGGCTTTCAGCCCCAGCATTTT.

The chain links TRBV6-1 to TRBJ2-7, with D hard to call. Germline V gene lookup returns CDR1 MNHNS and CDR2 SASEGT. V was cut by 8 bases and J by 2 bases, with 13 bases left in between. The CDR3 consists of 13 residues. DNA of the CDR3: TGTGCCAGCCGATCCGAGGTCCCCTACGAGCAGTACTTC. It is translated as CASRSEVPYEQYF.

This chain connects TRBV9 to TRBJ1-6, with TRBD1 matching over 10 bases. The ends lost 4 bases at V and 9 bases at J; junction bases unmatched: 4. The CDR3 has 14 residues. Germline values: CDR1 SGDLS, CDR2 YYNGEE. The chain's CDR3 is CASSQDRGPSPLHF. The CDR3 coding sequence is TGTGCCAGCAGCCAAGACAGGGGGCCTTCACCCCTCCACTTT.

A few counts support this clone. V usage is TRBV19 and J usage is TRBJ1-3; D not resolved. V shed 6 bases and J shed 4 bases, with 16 bases lying between them. Germline V lookup: CDR1 LNHDA, CDR2 SQIVND (reference sequence). The length of the CDR3 is 15 residues. The CDR3 region has the DNA TGTGCCAGTAGGATATTACACCTTCGCGGAAACACCATATATTTT. Its translation: CASRILHLRGNTIYF.